A selection of T cell receptor beta chains follows, all from one sample in a study of T cells in Graves' hyperthyroidism and ophthalmopathy. TCRdb re-analysed the multiplex PCR reads in MiXCR, keeping a single row per CDR3 protein. The repertoire holds approximately 590,000 distinct CDR3 sequences, with roughly 50% as singletons. Sequencing was carried out using peripheral blood or thyroid tissue (not recorded which). These receptor sequences come from a woman younger than 30 with Graves' hyperthyroidism. CDR3s include the opening cysteine and the closing phenylalanine or tryptophan. Each record gives: CDR3 length, V gene, clone size, D gene, J gene, CDR3 DNA, CDR3 protein. The D gene is left open where the match is weak. Part of the rows lack a size; the others show once, few, many or a class for expanded clones.

>13|TRBV20-1|few|TRBD1|TRBJ2-7
TGCAGTGCGGGTAGGGACAGCCCATACGAGCAGTACTTC
CSAGRDSPYEQYF
>13|TRBV7-2|many|-|TRBJ2-7
TGTGCCAGCAGCACCAGCATGGACTACGAGCAGTACTTC
CASSTSMDYEQYF
>13|TRBV29-1|few|-|TRBJ1-2
TGCAGCGTTGACGCGGGACTGATCTATGGCTACACCTTC
CSVDAGLIYGYTF
>13|TRBV10-2|-|-|TRBJ2-3
TGCGCCGGCGGTAGGGGGAGCACAGATACGCAGTATTTT
CAGGRGSTDTQYF
>15|TRBV7-9|-|-|TRBJ1-1
TGTGCCAGCAGCTCCCAACCCGCACAGGAATCTGAAGCTTTCTTT
CASSSQPAQESEAFF
>15|TRBV19|-|TRBD2|TRBJ2-1
TGTGCCAGTAGTATCTCTAGCGGAGTGTACAATGAGCAGTTCTTC
CASSISSGVYNEQFF
>15|TRBV7-9|once|-|TRBJ2-7
TGTGCCTGGGCCGGGGGTGGACAGCACTCCTACGAGCAGTACTTC
CAWAGGGQHSYEQYF
>18|TRBV2|-|-|TRBJ2-2
TGTGCCAGCAGTGACATGGTTGGGGCCAGTCAGAACACCGGGGAGCTGTTTTTT
CASSDMVGASQNTGELFF
>15|TRBV24-1|-|TRBD1|TRBJ2-5
TGTGCCACCAGTGACCCGTCAGGGGGAAGAGAGACCCAGTACTTC
CATSDPSGGRETQYF
>18|TRBV7-9|-|TRBD2|TRBJ2-7
TGTGCCAGCAGCGGTTCTAGCGGGAGGGATGGAACCCCCTACGAGCAGTACTTC
CASSGSSGRDGTPYEQYF
>13|TRBV10-3|many|TRBD1|TRBJ1-2
TGTGCCATCAGATCCACAGGGGAATGGGGCTACACCTTC
CAIRSTGEWGYTF
>17|TRBV25-1|many|-|TRBJ1-1
TGTGCCAGCAGTGAATCCCGAACGGGGACGGCAAACACTGAAGCTTTCTTT
CASSESRTGTANTEAFF
>14|TRBV29-1|-|-|TRBJ2-7
TGCAGCGTTGAAGTTAGCGGAGGGTACTACGAGCAGTACTTC
CSVEVSGGYYEQYF
>15|TRBV20-1|-|TRBD1|TRBJ1-2
TGCAGTGCTCTAGATGGGACAGGGTTAAACTATGGCTACACCTTC
CSALDGTGLNYGYTF
>14|TRBV10-3|-|TRBD1|TRBJ2-7
TGTGCCATCGGGGACAGGGGGCGCTCGGATGAGCAGTACTTC
CAIGDRGRSDEQYF
>13|TRBV7-9|many|TRBD1|TRBJ1-2
TGTGCCAGCAGCCAACGGACAGGGGATGGCTACACCTTC
CASSQRTGDGYTF
>14|TRBV7-9|-|-|TRBJ1-4
TGTGCCAGCAGCTTGGTAGGGACAAAAAAAAAACTGTTTTTT
CASSLVGTKKKLFF
>13|TRBV20-1|-|-|TRBJ2-5
TGCAGTGGGGAAGCGGGCAAACAAGAGACCCAGTACTTC
CSGEAGKQETQYF
>12|TRBV2|-|-|TRBJ1-1
TGTGCCAGCAGTGAAGGCGGGTACGGAGCTTTCTTT
CASSEGGYGAFF
>16|TRBV10-3|few|TRBD1|TRBJ1-6
TGTGCCAGCAGTTACCTGGGACAGGGGGATAATTCACCCCTCCACTTT
CASSYLGQGDNSPLHF
>16|TRBV24-1|-|TRBD1|TRBJ1-5
TGTGCCACCAGCGCCTCAGGGGGCGCGGACAATCAGCCCCAGCATTTT
CATSASGGADNQPQHF
>14|TRBV2|-|-|TRBJ1-3
TGTGCCAGGGCATTAGGGGGCTCTGGAAACACCATATATTTT
CARALGGSGNTIYF
>12|TRBV10-2|many|-|TRBJ1-1
TGCGCCAGCAGTGTTGGGGGCGCTGAAGCTTTCTTT
CASSVGGAEAFF